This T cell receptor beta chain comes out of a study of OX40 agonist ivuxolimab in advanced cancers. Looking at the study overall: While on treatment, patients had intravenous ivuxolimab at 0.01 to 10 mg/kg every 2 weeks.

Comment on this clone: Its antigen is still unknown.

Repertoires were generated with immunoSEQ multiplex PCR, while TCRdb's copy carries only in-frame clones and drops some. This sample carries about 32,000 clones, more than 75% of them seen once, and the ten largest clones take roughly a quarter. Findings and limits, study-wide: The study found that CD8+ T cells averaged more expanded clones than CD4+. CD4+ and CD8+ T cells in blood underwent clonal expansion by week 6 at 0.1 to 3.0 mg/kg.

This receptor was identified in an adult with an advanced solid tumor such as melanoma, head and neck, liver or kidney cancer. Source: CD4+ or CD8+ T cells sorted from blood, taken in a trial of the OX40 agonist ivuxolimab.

CDR3 bases: TGTGCCAGCAGCTTACTCTCAGGGCCCTACAATGAGCAGTTCTTC. Translating it yields CASSLLSGPYNEQFF. This chain connects TRBV7-9 to TRBJ2-1; tentatively, D is TRBD1 (5 bases). The V end lost 2 bases, the J end lost 2 bases, and 10 bases lay between the germline ends. This CDR3 comprises 15 residues. The germline gives CDR1 SEHNR, CDR2 FQNEAQ (reference sequence). Full variable domain (missing parts from reference TRBV7-9 and TRBJ2-1): DTGVSQNPRHKITKRGQNVTFRCDPISEHNRLYWYRQTLGQGPEFLTYFQNEAQLEKSRLLSDRFSAERPKGSFSTLEIQRTEQGDSAMYLCASSLLSGPYNEQFFGPGTRLTVL.